A selection of T cell receptor beta chains follows, all from one sample in a study of T cell changes during pregnancy in multiple sclerosis. Clones were sequenced by immunoSEQ multiplex PCR, and TCRdb holds only the in-frame ones, with some missing. This sample yields 50,000 to 60,000 clones, of which 80% to 90% are seen a single time; over 0.45% belongs to the top ten. Sequenced here: CD4+ T cells from peripheral blood mononuclear cells, sampled in the first trimester of pregnancy. The origin of the receptors is a female donor with multiple sclerosis, enrolled in a pregnancy study. CDR3s include the opening cysteine and the closing phenylalanine or tryptophan. Fields, in order: D gene, J gene, clone size, V gene, CDR3 protein, CDR3 DNA. A D gene is named only where the DNA matches it firmly. Clone size is stated in some rows and not others, as once, few, many or a class when expanded.

>TRBD2|TRBJ2-1|NA|TRBV27
CASSFGGREFNEQFF
TGTGCCAGCAGTTTTGGTGGGAGGGAATTCAATGAGCAGTTCTTC
>TRBD1|TRBJ2-1|NA|TRBV13
CASSSRDRHYNEQFF
TGTGCCAGCAGCTCCCGGGACAGGCATTACAATGAGCAGTTCTTC
>TRBD1|TRBJ1-2|NA|TRBV7-2
CASSPGQGANYGYTF
TGTGCCAGCAGCCCTGGACAGGGGGCCAACTATGGCTACACCTTC
>TRBD1|TRBJ1-4|NA|TRBV9
CASSPTGVGNEKLFF
TGTGCCAGCAGCCCGACAGGGGTTGGTAATGAAAAACTGTTTTTT
>NA|TRBJ1-2|NA|TRBV29-1
CSVPRGWGYTF
TGCAGCGTACCTCGGGGTTGGGGCTACACCTTC
>TRBD1|TRBJ1-3|NA|TRBV7-8
CASSNDRVRNTIYF
TGTGCCAGCAGCAACGACAGGGTTCGAAACACCATATATTTT
>NA|TRBJ2-2|NA|TRBV7-9
CASSALRQNTGELFF
TGTGCCAGCAGCGCCCTGCGACAGAACACCGGGGAGCTGTTTTTT
>TRBD1|TRBJ2-1|NA|TRBV5-1
CASSSGQGWVQFF
TGCGCCAGCAGCTCGGGACAGGGATGGGTGCAGTTCTTC
>NA|TRBJ1-2|NA|TRBV2
CASSEDRKYGYTF
TGTGCCAGCAGTGAAGACAGAAAGTATGGCTACACCTTC
>NA|TRBJ1-6|NA|TRBV5-1
CASSLVGGVNSPLHF
TGCGCCAGCAGCTTGGTCGGAGGGGTCAATTCACCCCTCCACTTT
>TRBD2|TRBJ2-7|NA|TRBV28
CASSRLAGVKGEYF
TGTGCCAGCAGCAGACTAGCGGGAGTAAAAGGGGAGTACTTC
>TRBD1|TRBJ2-3|NA|TRBV7-2
CASSGDRGRTDTQYF
TGTGCCAGCAGCGGGGACAGGGGGCGCACAGATACGCAGTATTTT
>NA|TRBJ2-7|NA|TRBV15
CATSINRDTYEQYF
TGTGCCACCAGCATAAACCGGGACACCTACGAGCAGTACTTC
>TRBD1|TRBJ2-7|once|TRBV30
CAWATRQGFSYEQYF
TGTGCCTGGGCGACAAGACAGGGCTTCTCCTACGAGCAGTACTTC
>TRBD2|TRBJ2-1|NA|TRBV7-2
CASSPNYGRQYNEQFF
TGTGCCAGCAGCCCGAATTACGGGAGGCAGTACAATGAGCAGTTCTTC
>TRBD1|TRBJ2-2|NA|TRBV5-6
CASRLTGPNTGELFF
TGTGCCAGCAGATTGACAGGGCCGAACACCGGGGAGCTGTTTTTT
>TRBD2|TRBJ2-2|NA|TRBV29-1
CSTSGRGTGELFF
TGCAGTACTAGCGGGAGAGGCACCGGGGAGCTGTTTTTT
>NA|TRBJ1-3|NA|TRBV18
CASSQGLLNTIYF
TGTGCCAGCTCACAGGGACTCCTAAATACCATATATTTT
>NA|TRBJ2-5|NA|TRBV18
CASSPPVRQETQYF
TGTGCCAGCTCACCACCGGTCAGGCAAGAGACCCAGTACTTC
>TRBD1|TRBJ2-7|NA|TRBV4-2
CASSQMGDRGSEQYF
TGTGCCAGCAGCCAAATGGGGGACAGGGGCAGCGAGCAGTACTTC
>TRBD1|TRBJ2-1|NA|TRBV7-2
CASSKNTGVEQFF
TGTGCCAGCAGCAAAAACACAGGGGTTGAGCAGTTCTTC
>NA|TRBJ2-1|NA|TRBV7-3
CASSSTTSIEQFF
TGTGCCAGCAGCTCAACAACTAGCATTGAGCAGTTCTTC
>NA|TRBJ2-3|NA|TRBV10-3
CAITTRLTDTQYF
TGTGCCATCACCACTAGGCTCACAGATACGCAGTATTTT
>NA|TRBJ1-4|NA|TRBV14
CASSRTWGQKEKLFF
TGTGCCAGCAGCCGAACCTGGGGACAAAAAGAAAAACTGTTTTTT
>TRBD1|TRBJ2-5|NA|TRBV25-1
CASSEFRGQGVQETQYF
TGTGCCAGCAGTGAATTTCGGGGACAGGGGGTCCAAGAGACCCAGTACTTC
>TRBD2|TRBJ2-1|once|TRBV6-4
CASRNLAGGRMWHEQFF
TGTGCCAGCAGAAATCTAGCGGGAGGTAGAATGTGGCATGAGCAGTTCTTC
>TRBD2|TRBJ2-2|NA|TRBV18
CASSPLGAGETGELFF
TGTGCCAGCTCACCACTCGGAGCGGGGGAGACCGGGGAGCTGTTTTTT
>TRBD1|TRBJ1-2|NA|TRBV20-1
CSATDRAGYTF
TGCAGTGCTACCGACAGGGCTGGCTACACCTTC
>TRBD1|TRBJ1-5|NA|TRBV15
CATGVPGQGPYNQPQHF
TGTGCCACCGGAGTGCCGGGACAGGGGCCATACAATCAGCCCCAGCATTTT
>NA|TRBJ1-3|NA|TRBV18
CASSVKQGISGNTIYF
TGTGCCAGCTCGGTGAAACAGGGAATCTCTGGAAACACCATATATTTT
>TRBD1|TRBJ1-2|NA|TRBV6-1
CASITQGAINYGYTF
TGTGCCAGCATCACTCAGGGGGCTATTAACTATGGCTACACCTTC
>TRBD2|TRBJ2-3|NA|TRBV5-1
CASSLGGGGGSTDTQYF
TGCGCCAGCAGCTTGGGAGGCGGCGGGGGAAGCACAGATACGCAGTATTTT
>NA|TRBJ2-7|NA|TRBV6-5
CASSPSGSKLGEQYF
TGTGCCAGCAGTCCCTCCGGGTCAAAACTCGGCGAGCAGTACTTC
>NA|TRBJ2-5|NA|TRBV4-3
CASSQDGGGQPETQYF
TGCGCCAGCAGCCAAGATGGGGGGGGGCAACCGGAGACCCAGTACTTC
>NA|TRBJ2-7|NA|TRBV6-5
CASSYSAQGYEQYF
TGTGCCAGCAGTTACTCGGCTCAGGGCTACGAGCAGTACTTC